Presented here are 29 T cell receptor beta chains from one specimen sequenced in a study of T cell repertoires in aging, cancer and after chemotherapy. The template was genomic DNA from peripheral blood, not RNA. Multiplex touch-down PCR with TRB-A/B primers amplified rearranged V-D-J TRB sequences. From the multiplex PCR reads, TCRdb called clonotypes with MiXCR, one entry per CDR3 protein. This table has some 9,700 distinct CDR3 sequences, around 34% appearing once. Material for sequencing was blood. The receptors stem from a human donor in good health. The donor label of this sample is uncertain.

The rearrangement joins TRBV28 to TRBJ2-3; TRBD1 agrees at 9 bases. CDR3 length equals 15 residues. Looked up from germline, CDR1 is MDHEN and CDR2 is SYDVKM. V shed 6 bases, J shed 3 bases, and the junction held 7 bases outside the gene matches. For the CDR3, the DNA is TGTGCCAGCAGCCTGGGACAGGGTGGGACAGATACGCAGTATTTT. This encodes CASSLGQGGTDTQYF.

The chain recombines TRBV18 with TRBJ2-7; 9 bases match TRBD1. The CDR3 sequence is 16 residues long. Germline V gene lookup returns CDR1 KGHSH and CDR2 LQKENI. Unmatched junction bases numbered 11, after V lost 3 bases and J lost 5 bases. The CDR3, as DNA: TGTGCCAGCTCACCTCGTGGACAGGGGAAGTTCCACGAGCAGTACTTC. Its translation: CASSPRGQGKFHEQYF.

This clonotype occurred a few times. The V gene is TRBV7-9, the J gene TRBJ2-3; TRBD1 agrees at 9 bases. The CDR3 runs 16 residues. Germline trimming cut 4 bases from V and 0 bases from J; bases unmatched to any gene: 5. The germline CDR1 and CDR2 sequences are SEHNR and FQNEAQ (reference sequence). In DNA form, the CDR3 reads TGTGCCAGCAGCTCACAGGGGGCGACTAGCACAGATACGCAGTATTTT. It codes for CASSSQGATSTDTQYF.

This clonotype was found a few times. The chain has TRBV12-3 or TRBV12-4 and TRBJ2-1, with 7 bases matching TRBD2. This CDR3 contains 13 residues. Losses at the gene ends were 6 bases for V and 9 bases for J; bases not matched to a gene: 8. The chain's CDR3 is CASSPRLASEQFF. The DNA for the CDR3 is TGTGCCAGCAGCCCCCGACTAGCCAGTGAGCAGTTCTTC.

The V gene is TRBV4-2, the J gene TRBJ2-2, with a possible D match to TRBD2 (5 bases). This CDR3 contains 15 residues. CDR1 LGHNA and CDR2 YNFKEQ come from the germline V gene. Between the trimmed V and J ends, which lost 0 bases and 4 bases, there was a span of 9 bases. This CDR3 reads CASSQDMAGTGELFF. The CDR3 DNA is TGTGCCAGCAGCCAAGATATGGCGGGCACCGGGGAGCTGTTTTTT.

V usage is TRBV15 and J usage is TRBJ2-7; 9 nucleotides agree with TRBD1. Germline V gene data show CDR1 as LNHNV and CDR2 as YYDKDF (reference sequence). The junction had 10 bases not matched to a gene; V was cut back by 0 bases and J by 4 bases. This CDR3 is 17 amino acids long. Written as DNA, the CDR3 is TGTGCCACCAGCAGAGATGGGCGGGACAGGGAATTTTACGAGCAGTACTTC. It encodes CATSRDGRDREFYEQYF.

This clonotype was counted only a few times. This chain links TRBV19 with TRBJ1-1, with 8 bases fitting TRBD1. Trimming at V came to 6 bases and at J to 5 bases, leaving 14 bases not matched to a gene. This CDR3 has 16 amino acids. From germline, CDR1 is LNHDA and CDR2 SQIVND (reference sequence). Here the CDR3 DNA reads TGTGCCAGTAGATTCTCAATTGGACAGGGTTGGACTGAAGCTTTCTTT. The encoded protein is CASRFSIGQGWTEAFF.

In this sample, this clonotype turned up a few times. The J gene is TRBJ2-7, the V gene TRBV5-1, with D tentatively TRBD1 or TRBD2 (5 bases each). CDR1 SGHRS and CDR2 YFSETQ come from the germline V gene. With 1 base removed from V and 8 bases from J, the gap between germline ends came to 19 bases. The CDR3 length is 15 residues. Here the CDR3 DNA reads TGCGCCAGCAGCTTGTTAGGGACCGCTGTTATCCAGCAGTACTTC. Protein product: CASSLLGTAVIQQYF. Full variable domain (outside the CDR3, taken from reference TRBV5-1 and TRBJ2-7): KAGVTQTPRYLIKTRGQQVTLSCSPISGHRSVSWYQQTPGQGLQFLFEYFSETQRNKGNFPGRFSGRQFSNSRSEMNVSTLELGDSALYLCASSLLGTAVIQQYFGPGTRLTVT.

This chain joins TRBV6-1 and TRBJ1-5; D not certain. V gave up 9 bases and J gave up 4 bases, with 13 bases separating them. Looked up from germline, CDR1 is MNHNS and CDR2 is SASEGT. This CDR3 spans 13 amino acids. This CDR3 is CASTPGKNQPQHF. DNA of the CDR3: TGTGCCAGTACCCCCGGTAAAAATCAGCCCCAGCATTTT.

The chain carries TRBV5-4 and TRBJ2-3; 15 bases align to TRBD2. The CDR3 has 18 residues. Germline loops: CDR1 SGHNT, CDR2 YYREEE (reference sequence). Trimming took 4 bases from V and 2 from J; bases not matched to a gene: 8. CDR3 bases: TGTGCCAGCAGCCCTCCCGGGACTAGCGGGGGGTACACAGATACGCAGTATTTT. It yields the protein CASSPPGTSGGYTDTQYF.

This clonotype was seen a single time. A much larger clone lies one base from this, so it may be a read error. The chain carries TRBV6-1 and TRBJ2-5, with no clear D. Germline V CDR1 and CDR2: MNHNS, SASEGT. Trimming cost V 8 bases and J 0 bases, with 13 bases left between them. The CDR3 runs to 14 residues. CDR3 loop: CASESKPYQETQYF. In DNA, the CDR3 is TGTGCCAGCGAATCTAAACCGTACCAAGAGACCCAGTACTTC.

The count of this clonotype is one. J is TRBJ2-2 and V is TRBV5-1, with D perhaps being TRBD1 or TRBD2 (5 bases each). There are 15 residues in the CDR3. With 1 base removed from V and 6 bases from J, the gap between germline ends came to 13 bases. CDR1 and CDR2 from the germline V gene are SGHRS and YFSETQ. Here the CDR3 reads CASSLSVVGAGELFF. CDR3 sequence (DNA): TGCGCCAGCAGCTTGAGTGTGGTGGGGGCCGGGGAGCTGTTTTTT.

The chain links TRBV30 to TRBJ1-1, with D perhaps matching TRBD1 (5 bases). Trimming cost V 5 bases and J 9 bases, with 13 bases left between them. The CDR3 has 11 residues. Germline V gene lookup returns CDR1 GTSNPN and CDR2 SVGIG (reference sequence). CDR3 nucleotide sequence: TGTGCCTGGGAGAAGCCAGGGCAAGCTTTCTTT. Protein product: CAWEKPGQAFF.

The genes are TRBV5-1 and TRBJ2-3, with D tentatively TRBD2 (6 bases). Trimming left V 1 base short and J 0 bases short, with 21 bases between. The CDR3 runs to 19 residues. Germline CDR1 and CDR2: SGHRS and YFSETQ. DNA of the CDR3: TGCGCCAGCAGCTTGTGGGGACTCGCCGGGGGTGATAGCACAGATACGCAGTATTTT. As protein: CASSLWGLAGGDSTDTQYF.

The genes are TRBV24-1 and TRBJ2-3; TRBD1 matches at 7 bases. CDR3 size: 16 residues. Germline trimming cut 0 bases from V and 3 bases from J; bases unmatched to any gene: 5. From germline, CDR1 is KGHDR and CDR2 SFDVKD. The CDR3 DNA reads TGTGCCACCAGTGATTTGACAGGGGCGGTAACAGATACGCAGTATTTT. Amino acid sequence: CATSDLTGAVTDTQYF.

The chain joins TRBV6-2 or TRBV6-3 to TRBJ2-6; maybe TRBD1 (6 bases). This CDR3 comprises 15 residues. The germline CDR1 and CDR2 sequences are MNHEY and SVGEGT. The V end was cut by 2 bases, the J end by 2 bases, with 7 bases between. The CDR3 protein is CASSYEGAGANVLTF. The CDR3 region has the DNA TGTGCCAGCAGTTACGAGGGGGCTGGGGCCAACGTCCTGACTTTC.

CDR3 region: CASSETGDYGYTF. The CDR3 DNA reads TGTGCCAGCAGTGAAACAGGGGACTATGGCTACACCTTC. This chain links TRBV6-1 with TRBJ1-2, with 7 bases lining up with TRBD1. The CDR3 is 13 residues long. Germline loops: CDR1 MNHNS, CDR2 SASEGT. V dropped 2 bases and J dropped 3; count of bases not matched to a gene: 0.

V is TRBV18 and J is TRBJ2-7; the D gene is possibly TRBD2 (5 bases). V lost 2 bases and J lost 6, with 20 bases in between. The CDR3 is made up of 16 amino acids. CDR1 KGHSH and CDR2 LQKENI come from the germline V gene. The CDR3 sequence: CASSPLRVSPLLEQYF. CDR3 sequence (DNA): TGTGCCAGCTCACCATTGAGGGTATCCCCACTACTCGAGCAGTACTTC.

This clonotype is medium-sized (0.01 to 0.1%) in the sample. This chain connects TRBV18 to TRBJ2-6; 8 positions match TRBD1. The CDR3 sequence is 14 residues long. The V gene's germline CDR1 is KGHSH and CDR2 LQKENI. With V trimmed by 8 bases and J by 0 bases, 0 bases remained unmatched. The CDR3 bases are TGTGCCAGCGGACAGGGCTCTGGGGCCAACGTCCTGACTTTC. Protein: CASGQGSGANVLTF.

By share, this clonotype counts as medium-sized. The chain uses TRBV13 and TRBJ2-1; no clear D. Trimming shortened V by 2 bases and J by 9 bases, and 5 bases separated the two germline ends. Germline assignment: CDR1 PRHDT and CDR2 FYEKMQ (reference sequence). This CDR3 has 11 residues. DNA for the CDR3: TGTGCCAGCAGCTTACGGATTGAGCAGTTCTTC. Encoded protein: CASSLRIEQFF.

This clonotype was seen a single time. Germline and junction disagree at one end, which may indicate a read error. This chain joins TRBV6-4 and TRBJ2-2; 8 positions match TRBD2. The CDR3 is 14 residues long. The germline V gene encodes CDR1 MRHNA and CDR2 SNTAGT. The CDR3 coding sequence is TGTGCCAGTCGAGAGGCGGGGGGCCCCGGGGAGCCGTTTTTT. It translates to CASREAGGPGEPFF.

The chain uses TRBV11-1 and TRBJ2-7; either TRBD1 or TRBD2 may supply D (5 bases each). V was shortened by 3 bases and J by 3 bases, with 15 bases between the two germline ends. The germline gives CDR1 SGHAT, CDR2 FQDESV (reference sequence). This CDR3 is 15 amino acids long. The CDR3: CASSFGVGEGYEQYF. The CDR3 DNA sequence: TGTGCCAGCAGCTTTGGCGTGGGGGAAGGCTACGAGCAGTACTTC. The entire variable domain, with the rest obtained from reference TRBV11-1 and TRBJ2-7, is as follows: EAEVAQSPRYKITEKSQAVAFWCDPISGHATLYWYRQILGQGPELLVQFQDESVVDDSQLPKDRFSAERLKGVDSTLKIQPAELGDSAMYLCASSFGVGEGYEQYFGPGTRLTVT.

Judged by abundance, this clonotype is medium-sized. The rearrangement links TRBV13 to TRBJ2-2; 8 nucleotides line up with TRBD2. CDR1 PRHDT and CDR2 FYEKMQ come from the germline V gene (reference sequence). CDR3 length: 15 amino acids. Trimming took 0 bases from V and 5 from J; bases not matched to a gene: 2. The CDR3 DNA is TGTGCCAGCAGCTTAGGACTAGCGGCAACCGGGGAGCTGTTTTTT. Translation: CASSLGLAATGELFF.

V is TRBV5-4 and J is TRBJ2-5; TRBD2 agrees at 13 bases. In germline, CDR1 is SGHNT, CDR2 YYREEE (reference sequence). Losses at the gene ends were 2 bases for V and 1 base for J; bases not matched to a gene: 2. The CDR3 length is 16 residues. The CDR3 nucleotides read TGTGCCAGCAGCTTAGGACTAGCGGGGGTCCAAGAGACCCAGTACTTC. Translated: CASSLGLAGVQETQYF.

This clonotype was observed a few times. The V and J genes are TRBV6-5 and TRBJ1-2; 10 bases match TRBD1. V lost 2 bases and J lost 10; bases outside the gene matches: 4. CDR1 MNHEY and CDR2 SVGAGI come from the germline V gene. CDR3 length: 13 amino acids. The chain's CDR3 is CASSYPGTGVYTF. The CDR3 nucleotides read TGTGCCAGCAGTTACCCCGGGACAGGGGTCTACACCTTC.

This clonotype was seen a handful of times. The chain employs TRBV15 and TRBJ2-2; TRBD1 is a possible D gene (6 bases). The CDR3 is 14 residues long. Trimming took off 9 bases at V and 4 bases at J, with 15 bases between the two ends. Per germline, CDR1 LNHNV and CDR2 YYDKDF (reference sequence). The CDR3 loop is CATKLQGFTGELFF. The CDR3 DNA follows: TGTGCCACGAAATTACAGGGATTCACCGGGGAGCTGTTTTTT.

By sample share, this clonotype is medium-sized (0.01 to 0.1%). This chain links TRBV19 with TRBJ2-7; 7 positions match TRBD1. From germline, CDR1 is LNHDA and CDR2 SQIVND (reference sequence). V was pared by 6 bases and J by 1 base, with 9 bases of the junction left unmatched. The CDR3 has 15 residues. CDR3 protein: CASSVQPGQSYEQYF. In nucleotides, the CDR3 is TGTGCCAGTAGCGTCCAACCGGGACAGTCCTACGAGCAGTACTTC. Supplemented by reference TRBV19 and TRBJ2-7, the full variable domain reads DGGITQSPKYLFRKEGQNVTLSCEQNLNHDAMYWYRQDPGQGLRLIYYSQIVNDFQKGDIAEGYSVSREKKESFPLTVTSAQKNPTAFYLCASSVQPGQSYEQYFGPGTRLTVT.

This clonotype has only a few counts. The chain carries TRBV10-3 and TRBJ1-1, with D possibly TRBD1 on 6 matching bases. Per germline, CDR1 ENHRY and CDR2 SYGVKD. CDR3 length: 15 amino acids. Trimming cost V 5 bases and J 4 bases, with 17 bases left between them. The CDR3 sequence: CAISRTAEMGTEAFF. DNA of the CDR3: TGTGCCATCAGTAGGACAGCTGAAATGGGCACTGAAGCTTTCTTT.

V is TRBV29-1 and J is TRBJ2-3, with 7 nucleotides matching TRBD2. CDR1 is SQVTM and CDR2 is ANQGSEA in the germline V gene. V was clipped by 4 bases and J by 0 bases; unmatched bases: 4. The CDR3 extends over 14 amino acids. The CDR3 DNA reads as TGCAGCGTTGTTGGCGGGGGAAGCACAGATACGCAGTATTTT. Amino acid sequence: CSVVGGGSTDTQYF.